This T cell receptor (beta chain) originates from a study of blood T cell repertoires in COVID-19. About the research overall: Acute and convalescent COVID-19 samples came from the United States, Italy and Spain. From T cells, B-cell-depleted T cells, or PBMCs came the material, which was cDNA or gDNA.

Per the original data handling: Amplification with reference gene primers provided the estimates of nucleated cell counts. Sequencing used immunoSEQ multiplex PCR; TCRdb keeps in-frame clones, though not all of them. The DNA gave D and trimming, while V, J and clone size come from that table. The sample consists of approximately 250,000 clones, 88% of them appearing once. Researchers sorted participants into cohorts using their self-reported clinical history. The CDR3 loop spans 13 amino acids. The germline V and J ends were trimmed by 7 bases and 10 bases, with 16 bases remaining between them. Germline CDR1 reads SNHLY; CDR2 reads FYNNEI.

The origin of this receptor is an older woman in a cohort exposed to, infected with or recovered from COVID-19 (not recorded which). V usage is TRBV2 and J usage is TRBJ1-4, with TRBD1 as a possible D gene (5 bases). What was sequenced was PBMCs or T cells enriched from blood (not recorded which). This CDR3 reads CASTIGREGKLFF. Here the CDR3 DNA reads TGTGCCAGCACTATTGGCAGGGAAGGAAAACTGTTTTTT.